The present entry profiles one T cell receptor (beta chain) with its context. V was pared by 6 bases and J by 4 bases, with 5 bases of the junction left unmatched. CDR3 length equals 13 residues. From germline, CDR1 is SEHNR and CDR2 FQNEAQ (reference sequence). Assay used: immunoSEQ multiplex PCR; TCRdb lists only in-frame clones, some missing. This table holds 100,000 to 150,000 clones, roughly 89% found once. This sample is drawn from a study of control samples from healthy donors and cancer patients. The chain is built from TRBV7-9 and TRBJ1-2, with 7 bases that match TRBD1. The sequencing sample was made of blood. The clonotype comes from a man in his late teens or twenties in good health. CDR3 in DNA: TGTGCCAGCAGATTTCCAGGGGGCTATGGCTACACCTTC. Translated: CASRFPGGYGYTF.